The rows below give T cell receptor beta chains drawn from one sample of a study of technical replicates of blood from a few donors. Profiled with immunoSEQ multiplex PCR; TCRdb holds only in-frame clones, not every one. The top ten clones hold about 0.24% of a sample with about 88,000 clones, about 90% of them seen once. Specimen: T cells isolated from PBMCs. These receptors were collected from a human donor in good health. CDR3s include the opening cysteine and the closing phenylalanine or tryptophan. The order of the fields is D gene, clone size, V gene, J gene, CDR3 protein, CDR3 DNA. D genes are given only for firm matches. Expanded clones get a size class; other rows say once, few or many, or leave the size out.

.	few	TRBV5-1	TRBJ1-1	CASSLGQSPFSEAFF	TGCGCCAGCAGCTTGGGACAGTCCCCATTTTCTGAAGCTTTCTTT
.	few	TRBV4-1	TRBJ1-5	CASSQESGLSNQPQHF	TGCGCCAGCAGCCAAGAATCCGGTTTGAGCAATCAGCCCCAGCATTTT
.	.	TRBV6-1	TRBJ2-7	CASSEARFLAYEQYF	TGTGCCAGCAGTGAAGCGAGGTTCTTGGCTTACGAGCAGTACTTC
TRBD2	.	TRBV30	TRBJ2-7	CAWSASGGAYEQYF	TGTGCCTGGAGTGCCTCGGGGGGAGCCTACGAGCAGTACTTC
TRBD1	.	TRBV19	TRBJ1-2	CASGDGQGFYGYTF	TGTGCCAGTGGGGATGGACAGGGATTCTATGGCTACACCTTC
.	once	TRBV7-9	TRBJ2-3	CASSGARRDFDLTDTQYF	TGTGCCAGCAGCGGGGCCAGACGGGACTTTGATCTCACAGATACGCAGTATTTT
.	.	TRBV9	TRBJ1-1	CASSVHRVQEVPF	TGTGCCAGCAGCGTTCACAGGGTTCAGGAGGTGCCCTTT
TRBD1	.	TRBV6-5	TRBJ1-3	CATKGQGVSGNTIYF	TGTGCCACGAAGGGACAGGGAGTATCTGGAAACACCATATATTTT
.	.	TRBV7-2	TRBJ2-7	CASSFTQYYEQYF	TGTGCCAGCAGCTTCACACAGTACTACGAGCAGTACTTC
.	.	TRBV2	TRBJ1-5	CASRDSLVQPQHF	TGTGCCAGCAGGGACAGCTTAGTGCAGCCCCAGCATTTT
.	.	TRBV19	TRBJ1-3	CASSRDTGNTIYF	TGTGCCAGTAGTCGGGATACTGGAAACACCATATATTTT
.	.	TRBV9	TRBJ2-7	CASSPGRSFSYEQYF	TGTGCCAGCAGCCCCGGTAGGAGTTTCTCCTACGAGCAGTACTTC
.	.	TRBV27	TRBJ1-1	CASSTRGTEAFF	TGTGCCAGCAGCACCAGGGGAACTGAAGCTTTCTTT
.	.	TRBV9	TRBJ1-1	CASSVLGGNTEAFF	TGTGCCAGCAGCGTTTTAGGGGGGAACACTGAAGCTTTCTTT
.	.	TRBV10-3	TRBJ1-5	CAISEREQGTGNQPQHF	TGTGCCATCAGTGAGAGAGAACAGGGTACTGGCAATCAGCCCCAGCATTTT
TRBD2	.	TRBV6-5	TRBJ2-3	CASSYGLAGATDTQYF	TGTGCCAGCAGTTACGGACTAGCGGGGGCCACAGATACGCAGTATTTT
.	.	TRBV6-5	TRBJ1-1	CASSYLRQMNTEAFF	TGTGCCAGCAGTTACTTACGACAGATGAACACTGAAGCTTTCTTT
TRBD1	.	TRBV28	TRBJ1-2	CASSLPPGQGYGYTF	TGTGCCAGCAGCCTCCCCCCGGGACAGGGATATGGCTACACCTTC
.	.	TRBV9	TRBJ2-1	CASSVSPSTGSTGEQFF	TGTGCCAGCAGCGTCAGCCCATCGACAGGATCCACAGGTGAGCAGTTCTTC
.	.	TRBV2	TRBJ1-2	CASSAQNYGYTF	TGTGCCAGCAGTGCACAGAACTATGGCTACACCTTC
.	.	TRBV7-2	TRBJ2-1	CASSLGSGPSYNEQFF	TGTGCCAGCAGCTTAGGTAGTGGTCCATCCTACAATGAGCAGTTCTTC
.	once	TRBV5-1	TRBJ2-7	CASSLTGHSSYEQYF	TGCGCCAGCAGCTTGACAGGGCATAGCTCCTACGAGCAGTACTTC
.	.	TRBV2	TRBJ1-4	CASSEARRAEKLFF	TGTGCCAGCAGTGAAGCCAGGAGGGCGGAAAAACTGTTTTTT
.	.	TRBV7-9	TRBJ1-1	CASSFSGEAFF	TGTGCCAGCAGCTTTTCAGGGGAAGCTTTCTTT
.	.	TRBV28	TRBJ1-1	CASSSGEGTEAFF	TGTGCCAGCAGTTCGGGGGAGGGCACTGAAGCTTTCTTT
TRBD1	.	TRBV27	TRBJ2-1	CASSSTSLGQVSSYNEQFF	TGTGCCAGCAGTTCGACCTCTCTGGGACAGGTGAGCTCCTACAATGAGCAGTTCTTC
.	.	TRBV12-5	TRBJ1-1	CASGLVRLNRTNTEAFF	TGTGCTAGTGGTTTGGTACGTCTGAACAGGACGAACACTGAAGCTTTCTTT
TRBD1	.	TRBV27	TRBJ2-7	CASRRTGAYEQYF	TGTGCCAGCAGGAGGACAGGGGCCTACGAGCAGTACTTC
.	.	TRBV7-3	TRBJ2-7	CASSLMPDTSYEQYF	TGTGCCAGCAGCTTAATGCCGGACACATCCTACGAGCAGTACTTC